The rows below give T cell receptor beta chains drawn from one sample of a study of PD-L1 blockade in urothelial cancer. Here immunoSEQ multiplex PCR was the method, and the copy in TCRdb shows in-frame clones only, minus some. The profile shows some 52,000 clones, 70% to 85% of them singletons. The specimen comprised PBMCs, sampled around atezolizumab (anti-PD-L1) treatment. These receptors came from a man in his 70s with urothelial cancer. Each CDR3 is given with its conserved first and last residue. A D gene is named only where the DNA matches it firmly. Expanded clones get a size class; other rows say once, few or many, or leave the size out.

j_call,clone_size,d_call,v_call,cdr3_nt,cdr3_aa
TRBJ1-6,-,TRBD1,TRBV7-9,TGTGCCAGCACCCAGAGGGGACAGGGTAATTCACCCCTCCACTTT,CASTQRGQGNSPLHF
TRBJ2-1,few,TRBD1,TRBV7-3,TGTGCCAGCAGCCGTACGACAGGGGCGCAGGGGAATGAGCAGTTCTTC,CASSRTTGAQGNEQFF
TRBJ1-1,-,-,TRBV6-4,TGTGCCAGCAGTGACTCCGCGGATACGAACACTGAAGCTTTCTTT,CASSDSADTNTEAFF
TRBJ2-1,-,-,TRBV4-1,TGCGCCAGCAGCCAAGTTGATCTAGGCTTTTGGTCCTACAATGAGCAGTTCTTC,CASSQVDLGFWSYNEQFF
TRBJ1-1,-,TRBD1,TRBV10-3,TGTGCCATCAGTGAGGTGGCAGGGGGCGTTAATGAAGCTTTCTTT,CAISEVAGGVNEAFF
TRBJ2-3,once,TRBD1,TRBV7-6,TGTGCCAGCAGCTTAGGGGACAGACGCACAGATACGCAGTATTTT,CASSLGDRRTDTQYF
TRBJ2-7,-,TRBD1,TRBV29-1,TGCAGCGTAGTTGGGACAGGGGGTTCCTACGAGCAGTACTTC,CSVVGTGGSYEQYF
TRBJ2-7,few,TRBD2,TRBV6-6,TGTGCCAGCAGTTCCTCGGGGGGATCCTACGAGCAGTACTTC,CASSSSGGSYEQYF
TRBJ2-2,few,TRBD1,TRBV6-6,TGTGCCAGCAGTCTCCGACAGGGGGGCACCGGGGAGCTGTTTTTT,CASSLRQGGTGELFF
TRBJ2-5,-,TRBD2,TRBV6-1,TGTGCCAGCAGTGGACTAGCGGGGATGGGGTACCAAGAGACCCAGTACTTC,CASSGLAGMGYQETQYF
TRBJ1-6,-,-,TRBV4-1,TGCGCCAGCAGCCATCCGAATTCACCCCTCCACTTT,CASSHPNSPLHF
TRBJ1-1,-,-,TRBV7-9,TGTGCCAGCAGTCATCCGGGACTCCTCGACACTGAAGCTTTCTTT,CASSHPGLLDTEAFF
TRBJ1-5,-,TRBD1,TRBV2,TGTGCCAGCAGTCTTACAGGGGCCGGCAATCAGCCCCAGCATTTT,CASSLTGAGNQPQHF
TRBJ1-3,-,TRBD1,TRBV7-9,TGTGCCAGCAGCCCAGGACAGGGGGCGGCTGGAAACACCATATATTTT,CASSPGQGAAGNTIYF
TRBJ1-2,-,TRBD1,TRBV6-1,TGTGCCAGCAGGTTAGCAGGGGGTGCCGGCTACACCTTC,CASRLAGGAGYTF
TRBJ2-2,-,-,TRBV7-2,TGTGCCAGCTATCCGGGGGGCCGGTACACCGGGGAGCTGTTTTTT,CASYPGGRYTGELFF
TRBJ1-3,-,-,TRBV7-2,TGTGCCAGCAGCCAGGTCTCTGGAAACACCATATATTTT,CASSQVSGNTIYF
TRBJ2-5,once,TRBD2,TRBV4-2,TGTGCCAGCAGCCCCGACTTTGATGGACTAGCGGGTAGGGAGACCCAGTACTTC,CASSPDFDGLAGRETQYF
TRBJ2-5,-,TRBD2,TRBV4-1,TGCGCCAGCAGCCAAGACAGCGGGAGGGCTGAGACCCAGTACTTC,CASSQDSGRAETQYF
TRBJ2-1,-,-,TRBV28,TGTGCCAGCAGTTCTCTGGGCCTTGGGAATGAGCAGTTCTTC,CASSSLGLGNEQFF
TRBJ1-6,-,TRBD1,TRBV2,TGTGCCAGCAGTCCAAGGGGACAGGGTACTTCACCCCTCCACTTT,CASSPRGQGTSPLHF
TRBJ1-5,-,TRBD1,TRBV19,TGTGCCAGTAGATACAGGGGTAAGCCCCAGCATTTT,CASRYRGKPQHF
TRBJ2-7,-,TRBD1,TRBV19,TGTGCCAGTAGTAGGGACAGGGCGAGCTCCTACGAGCAGTACTTC,CASSRDRASSYEQYF
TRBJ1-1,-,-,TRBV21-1,TGTGCCAGCCCTAAAACACAGGACCTTTACACTGAAGCTTTCTTT,CASPKTQDLYTEAFF
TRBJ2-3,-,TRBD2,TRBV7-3,TGTGCCAGCAGCCCAACTAGCGGGGTGACAGATACGCAGTATTTT,CASSPTSGVTDTQYF
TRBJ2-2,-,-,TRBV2,TGTGCCAGCAGTCCTAACCCGACCGGGGAGCTGTTTTTT,CASSPNPTGELFF
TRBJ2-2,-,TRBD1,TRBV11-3,TGTGCCAGCAGCCCGTTCGACAGGGGGCTGGGGGAGCTGTTTTTT,CASSPFDRGLGELFF
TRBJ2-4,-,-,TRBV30,TGTGCCTGGAGTCCGAACTGGGGGGAACTAGCCAAAAACATTCAGTACTTC,CAWSPNWGELAKNIQYF
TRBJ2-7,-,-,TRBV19,TGTGCCAGTAGTCCGCAGGGGAGGGAGGAGCAGTACTTC,CASSPQGREEQYF
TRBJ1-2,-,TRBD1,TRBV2,TGTGCCAGCAGTGCCACAGGGGAGTATGGCTACACCTTC,CASSATGEYGYTF
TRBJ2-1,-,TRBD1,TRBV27,TGTGCCAGCACGACGACAGGGTTTGAAAATGAGCAGTTCTTC,CASTTTGFENEQFF
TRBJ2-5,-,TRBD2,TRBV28,TGTGCCAGCACCTCAGGACTAGCGGGAGAACAAGAGACCCAGTACTTC,CASTSGLAGEQETQYF
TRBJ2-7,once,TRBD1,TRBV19,TGTGCCAGTAGTATAGACTCGGGGACAGGGAGTTCCTACGAGCAGTACTTC,CASSIDSGTGSSYEQYF
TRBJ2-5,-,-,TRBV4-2,TGTGCCAGCAGCCGTTGGACGGGACAAACTGGGGAGACCCAGTACTTC,CASSRWTGQTGETQYF
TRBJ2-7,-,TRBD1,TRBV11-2,TGTGCCAGCAGCTTAGAACAGGGGTACTCCTACGAGCAGTACTTC,CASSLEQGYSYEQYF
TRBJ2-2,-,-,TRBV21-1,TGTGCCAGCAGCAAAAATTATATATCGAACACCGGGGAGCTGTTTTTT,CASSKNYISNTGELFF
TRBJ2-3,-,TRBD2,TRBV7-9,TGTGCCAGCAGCTTAGACCTAGCGGGGGGCACAGATACGCAGTATTTT,CASSLDLAGGTDTQYF
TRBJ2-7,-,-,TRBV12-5,TGTGCTAGTGGCTTGCTAGAGGCGGTTAGCGAGCAGTACTTC,CASGLLEAVSEQYF
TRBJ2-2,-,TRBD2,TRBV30,TGTGCCTGGAGTGCTATCCTAGCGGGAGCCGGGGAGCTGTTTTTT,CAWSAILAGAGELFF
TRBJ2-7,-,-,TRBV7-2,TGTGCCAGCAGCATAGGACTCGCATACTCCTACGAGCAGCACTTC,CASSIGLAYSYEQHF
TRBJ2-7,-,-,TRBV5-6,TGTGCCAGCAGCTTACAGGGTGCCTACGAGCAGTACTTC,CASSLQGAYEQYF
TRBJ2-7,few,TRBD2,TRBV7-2,TGTGCCAGCAGTTCCTCTAGCGGGAGGGCCTACGAGCAGTACTTC,CASSSSSGRAYEQYF
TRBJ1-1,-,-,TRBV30,TGTGCCTGGAACAGGGTGAACACTGAAGCTTTCTTT,CAWNRVNTEAFF
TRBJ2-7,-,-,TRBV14,TGTGCCAGCAGCCGCACCGGGACTGGAACTCACGAGCAGTACTTC,CASSRTGTGTHEQYF
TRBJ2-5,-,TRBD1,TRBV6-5,TGTGCCAGCCAGGACAGGGGAGGGAATCAAGAGACCCAGTACTTC,CASQDRGGNQETQYF
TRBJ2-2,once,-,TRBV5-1,TGCGCCAGCAGCACCGGGTCTACGAACACCGGGGAGCTGTTTTTT,CASSTGSTNTGELFF
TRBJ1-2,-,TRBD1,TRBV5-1,TGCGCCAGCAGCCCCGGACAGGGGGCTGCTTATGGCTACACCTTC,CASSPGQGAAYGYTF
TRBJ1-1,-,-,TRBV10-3,TGTGCCATCAGGGGGGAGACGACAGGGAACACTGAAGCTTTCTTT,CAIRGETTGNTEAFF
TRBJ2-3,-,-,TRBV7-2,TGTGCCAGCAGCTCCCCACTAGCTTACGCTACAGATACGCAGTATTTT,CASSSPLAYATDTQYF
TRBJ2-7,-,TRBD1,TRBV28,TGTGCCAGCACCAAGCCGGGACAGCTCTACGAGCAGTACTTC,CASTKPGQLYEQYF
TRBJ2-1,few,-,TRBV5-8,TGTGCCAGCAGCCCTAGACAGTCTTACCTCAATGAGCAGTTCTTC,CASSPRQSYLNEQFF